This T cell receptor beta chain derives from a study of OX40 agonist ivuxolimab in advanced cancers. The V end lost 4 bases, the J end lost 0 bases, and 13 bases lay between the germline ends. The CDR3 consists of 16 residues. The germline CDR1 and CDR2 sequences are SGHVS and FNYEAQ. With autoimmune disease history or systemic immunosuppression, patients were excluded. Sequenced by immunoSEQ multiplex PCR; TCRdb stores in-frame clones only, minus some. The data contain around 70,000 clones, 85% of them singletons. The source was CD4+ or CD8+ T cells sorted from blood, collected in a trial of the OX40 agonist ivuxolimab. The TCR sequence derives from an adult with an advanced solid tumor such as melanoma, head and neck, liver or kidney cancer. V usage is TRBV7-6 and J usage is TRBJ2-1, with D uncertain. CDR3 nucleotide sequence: TGTGCCAGCAGCTCTAGATGGACGAGCTCCTACAATGAGCAGTTCTTC. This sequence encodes CASSSRWTSSYNEQFF.